This T cell receptor beta chain was identified in a study of T cell repertoires in cytomegalovirus infection. Study at large: Recently identified HLA-C-restricted CMV epitopes and well-studied HLA-B-restricted CMV epitopes were used by the study. Public TCR beta signatures were indicative of both CMV infection and a matching HLA type.

This clonotype has just a few counts. Its target is not known. In TCRdb, the reads were re-called with MiXCR into one record per CDR3 protein. The sample yields more than 55,000 distinct CDR3 sequences, approximately 20% seen once. The CDR3 loop spans 15 amino acids. The germline gives CDR1 MNHEY, CDR2 SVGEGT. V was trimmed by 7 bases and J by 6 bases, leaving 18 bases between them. Study-wide results and limits: It was HLA-C-restricted CMV-specific TCR beta clonotypes that dominated the response ex vivo. Totalled public TCR beta family frequency picked out people who carried CMV plus the relevant HLA.

The sequencing here drew on CD8+ T cells from cultured PBMCs, taken from culture after CMV antigen stimulation. The sequence was collected from a human donor in good health (CMV status not recorded). Some clones in this sample may be carry-over from other donors' samples. The chain has TRBV6-2 or TRBV6-3 and TRBJ2-2; tentative D call: TRBD2 (6 bases). CDR3 in DNA: TGTGCCAGCATATCCGACGGGGAGGTTTCCGGGGAGCTGTTTTTT. Amino acid sequence: CASISDGEVSGELFF.